This T cell receptor (beta chain) was recorded in a study of cytomegalovirus exposure and HLA in healthy donors. Whole-study results and caveats: According to the study, roughly 160 TCR beta chains were cytomegalovirus-associated.

The count of this clone is one. Its antigen is unidentified. Germline CDR1 is SGDLS and CDR2 is YYNGEE. V gave up 3 bases and J gave up 4 bases, with 23 bases separating them. The CDR3 has 18 amino acids. Assay used: immunoSEQ multiplex PCR; TCRdb lists only in-frame clones, some missing. The sample shows roughly 150,000 clones, roughly nine tenths of them seen only once. The sequence came from a man younger than 35 in good health and CMV-seronegative. Sequenced: PBMCs. This chain connects TRBV9 to TRBJ1-3; no clear D gene. CDR3 loop: CASSAGSVRGVGGNTIYF. The CDR3 DNA reads as TGTGCCAGCAGCGCTGGCTCCGTTCGTGGAGTTGGCGGAAACACCATATATTTT.